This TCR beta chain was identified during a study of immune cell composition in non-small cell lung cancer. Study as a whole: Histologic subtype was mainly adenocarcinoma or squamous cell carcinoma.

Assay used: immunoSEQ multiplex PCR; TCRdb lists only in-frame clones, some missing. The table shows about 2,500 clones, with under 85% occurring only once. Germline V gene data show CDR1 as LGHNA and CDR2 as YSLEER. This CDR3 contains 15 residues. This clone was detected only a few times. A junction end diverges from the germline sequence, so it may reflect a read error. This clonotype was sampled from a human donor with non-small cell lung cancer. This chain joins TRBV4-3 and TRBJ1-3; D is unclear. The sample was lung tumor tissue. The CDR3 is CASSRTGSPGNTIYF. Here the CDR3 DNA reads TGCGCCAGCAGCCGCACGGGTTCCCCTGGCAACACCATATATTTT.